The clone carrying this T cell receptor beta chain was picked up a small number of times. The target antigen is unknown. This specimen belongs to a study of cytomegalovirus exposure and HLA in healthy donors. The overall study: Unique TCRs from HLA-typed donors, 70 million to 85 million of them, were held in an early data release.

Germline V lookup: CDR1 SGHTA, CDR2 FQGNSA. The CDR3 consists of 15 residues. Trimming at V came to 6 bases and at J to 4 bases, leaving 11 bases not matched to a gene. Study results and limitations: Reported findings show TCR beta sequences accurately forecast HLA-A and HLA-B alleles in most subjects. With further analysis later on, most CMV-associated TCR beta chains appeared HLA-restricted. In an earlier analysis, most TCR beta V segments were productive about 87% or about 30% of the time.

PCR amplification relied on 60 Vbeta primers (plus 13 Jbeta primers). Some clones are missing from TCRdb's copy, which holds only in-frame ones; the method was immunoSEQ multiplex PCR. Among around 100,000 clones listed, 82% were seen once. Input material: PBMCs. V and J are TRBV7-2 and TRBJ1-2; 7 bases fit TRBD1. This TCR came from a man aged 25 to 40 in good health and CMV-seropositive. This CDR3 is CASSPGQSHLYGYTF. For the CDR3, the DNA is TGTGCCAGCAGTCCGGGACAGTCCCACCTCTATGGCTACACCTTC.